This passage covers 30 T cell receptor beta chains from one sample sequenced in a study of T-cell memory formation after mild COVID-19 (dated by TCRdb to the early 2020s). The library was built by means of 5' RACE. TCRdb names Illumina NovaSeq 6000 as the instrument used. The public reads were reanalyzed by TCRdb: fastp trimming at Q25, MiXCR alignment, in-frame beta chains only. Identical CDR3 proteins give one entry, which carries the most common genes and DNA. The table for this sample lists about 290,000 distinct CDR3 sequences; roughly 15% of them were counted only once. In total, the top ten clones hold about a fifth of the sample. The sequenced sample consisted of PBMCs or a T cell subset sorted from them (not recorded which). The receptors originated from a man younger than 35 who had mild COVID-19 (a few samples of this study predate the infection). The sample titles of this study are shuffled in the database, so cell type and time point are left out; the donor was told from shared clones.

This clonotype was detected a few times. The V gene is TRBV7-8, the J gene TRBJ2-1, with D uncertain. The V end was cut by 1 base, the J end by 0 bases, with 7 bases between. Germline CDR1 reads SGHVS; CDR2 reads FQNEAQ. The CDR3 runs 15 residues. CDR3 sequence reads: CASSLDSNSYNEQFF. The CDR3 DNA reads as TGTGCCAGCAGCTTAGACTCGAACTCCTACAATGAGCAGTTCTTC.

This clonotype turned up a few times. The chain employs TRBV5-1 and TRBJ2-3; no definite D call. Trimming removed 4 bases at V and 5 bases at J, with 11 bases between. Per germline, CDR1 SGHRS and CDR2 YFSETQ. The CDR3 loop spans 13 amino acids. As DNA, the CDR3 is TGCGCCAGCAGCCCCGGGTTGGAAGATACGCAGTATTTT. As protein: CASSPGLEDTQYF.

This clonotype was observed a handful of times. The DNA for the CDR3 is TGTGCCAGCAGCTTACTTCTAGCCCATGAGCAGTTCTTC. Protein: CASSLLLAHEQFF. This sequence joins TRBV7-9 and TRBJ2-1, with D maybe TRBD2 (5 bases). This CDR3 is 13 amino acids long. V lost 2 bases and J lost 8, with 10 bases in between. Germline loops: CDR1 SEHNR, CDR2 FQNEAQ (reference sequence).

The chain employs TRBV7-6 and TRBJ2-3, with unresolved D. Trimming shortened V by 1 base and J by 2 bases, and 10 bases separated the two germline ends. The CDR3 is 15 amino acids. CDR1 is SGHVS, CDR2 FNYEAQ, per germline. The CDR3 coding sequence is TGTGCCAGCAGCTTAGAGACGGCAGACACAGATACGCAGTATTTT. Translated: CASSLETADTDTQYF.

The CDR3 here is CASSGGGTVETQYF. DNA for the CDR3: TGTGCCAGCAGCGGAGGCGGAACAGTTGAGACCCAGTACTTC. The genes are TRBV9 and TRBJ2-5; no definite D call. This CDR3 has 14 residues. In germline, CDR1 is SGDLS, CDR2 YYNGEE. Trimming left V 3 bases short and J 5 bases short, with 14 bases between.

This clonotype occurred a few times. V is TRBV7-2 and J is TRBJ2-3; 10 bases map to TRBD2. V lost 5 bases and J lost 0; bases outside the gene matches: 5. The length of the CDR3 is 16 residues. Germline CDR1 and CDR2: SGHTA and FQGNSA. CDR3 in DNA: TGTGCCAGCAGCCTTCTAGCGGGGGCTAGCACAGATACGCAGTATTTT. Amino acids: CASSLLAGASTDTQYF.

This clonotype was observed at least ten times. In nucleotides, the CDR3 is TGCGCCAGCAGCCTAGGGACAGGCAATCAGCCCCAGCATTTT. Translated: CASSLGTGNQPQHF. The chain is built from TRBV5-1 and TRBJ1-5, with 7 bases that match TRBD1. The germline CDR1 and CDR2 sequences are SGHRS and YFSETQ. The CDR3 has 14 amino acids. After removal of 4 bases from V and 2 bases from J, the junction contained 3 bases not matched to a gene.

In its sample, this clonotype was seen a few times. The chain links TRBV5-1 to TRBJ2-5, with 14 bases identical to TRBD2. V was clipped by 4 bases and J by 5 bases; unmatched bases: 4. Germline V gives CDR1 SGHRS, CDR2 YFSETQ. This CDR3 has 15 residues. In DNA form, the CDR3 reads TGCGCCAGCAGCCCGGGACTAGCGGGAGACGAGACCCAGTACTTC. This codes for CASSPGLAGDETQYF. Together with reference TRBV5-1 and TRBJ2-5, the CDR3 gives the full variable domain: KAGVTQTPRYLIKTRGQQVTLSCSPISGHRSVSWYQQTPGQGLQFLFEYFSETQRNKGNFPGRFSGRQFSNSRSEMNVSTLELGDSALYLCASSPGLAGDETQYFGPGTRLLVL.

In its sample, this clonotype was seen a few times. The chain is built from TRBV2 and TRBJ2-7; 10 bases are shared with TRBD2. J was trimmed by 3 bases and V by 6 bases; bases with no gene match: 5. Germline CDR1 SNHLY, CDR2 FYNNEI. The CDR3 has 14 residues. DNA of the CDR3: TGTGCCAGCAGGGCTTCTAGCGGGGGCTACGAGCAGTACTTC. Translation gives CASRASSGGYEQYF.

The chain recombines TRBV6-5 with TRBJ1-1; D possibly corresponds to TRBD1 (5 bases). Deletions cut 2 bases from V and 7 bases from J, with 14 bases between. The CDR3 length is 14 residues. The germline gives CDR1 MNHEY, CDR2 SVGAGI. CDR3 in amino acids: CASSYRGGKNEAFF. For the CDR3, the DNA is TGTGCCAGCAGTTACCGGGGGGGAAAGAATGAAGCTTTCTTT.

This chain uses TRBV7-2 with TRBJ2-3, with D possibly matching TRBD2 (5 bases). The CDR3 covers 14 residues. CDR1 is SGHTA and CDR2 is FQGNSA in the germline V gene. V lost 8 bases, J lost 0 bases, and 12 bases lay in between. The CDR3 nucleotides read TGTGCCAGCTCCTGGCGGGCTAGCACAGATACGCAGTATTTT. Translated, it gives CASSWRASTDTQYF.

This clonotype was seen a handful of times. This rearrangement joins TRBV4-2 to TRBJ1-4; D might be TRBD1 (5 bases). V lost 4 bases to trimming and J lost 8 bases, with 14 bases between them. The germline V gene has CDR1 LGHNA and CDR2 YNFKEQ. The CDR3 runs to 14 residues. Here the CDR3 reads CASSRAGVWEKLFF. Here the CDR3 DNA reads TGTGCCAGCAGCCGGGCGGGGGTTTGGGAAAAACTGTTTTTT.

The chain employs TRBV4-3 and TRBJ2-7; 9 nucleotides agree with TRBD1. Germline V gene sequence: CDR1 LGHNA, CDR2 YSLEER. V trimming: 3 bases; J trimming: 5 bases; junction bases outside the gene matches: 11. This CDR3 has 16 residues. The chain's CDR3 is CASSHGRDRVIDEQYF. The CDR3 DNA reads TGCGCCAGCAGCCATGGGCGGGACAGGGTTATCGACGAGCAGTACTTC.

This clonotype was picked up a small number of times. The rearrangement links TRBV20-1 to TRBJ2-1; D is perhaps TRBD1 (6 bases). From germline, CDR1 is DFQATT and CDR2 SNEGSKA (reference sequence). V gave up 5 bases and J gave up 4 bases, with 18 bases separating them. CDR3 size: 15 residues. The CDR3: CSAPGWQGNYNEQFF. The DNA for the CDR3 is TGCAGTGCTCCCGGGTGGCAGGGGAATTACAATGAGCAGTTCTTC.

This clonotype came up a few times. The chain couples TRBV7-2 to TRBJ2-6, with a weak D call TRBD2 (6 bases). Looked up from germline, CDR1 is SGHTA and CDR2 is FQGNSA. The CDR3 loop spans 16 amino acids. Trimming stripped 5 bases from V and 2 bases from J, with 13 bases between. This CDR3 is CASSPRGGAGANVLTF. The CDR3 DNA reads TGTGCCAGCAGCCCGAGGGGAGGCGCTGGGGCCAACGTCCTGACTTTC.

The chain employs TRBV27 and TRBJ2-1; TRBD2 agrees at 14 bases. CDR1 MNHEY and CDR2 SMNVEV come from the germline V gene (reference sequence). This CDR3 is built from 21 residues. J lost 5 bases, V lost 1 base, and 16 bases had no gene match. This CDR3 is CASSLYPTGTSGGHIHNEQFF. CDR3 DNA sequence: TGTGCCAGCAGTTTATACCCCACGGGGACTAGCGGGGGCCACATCCACAATGAGCAGTTCTTC.

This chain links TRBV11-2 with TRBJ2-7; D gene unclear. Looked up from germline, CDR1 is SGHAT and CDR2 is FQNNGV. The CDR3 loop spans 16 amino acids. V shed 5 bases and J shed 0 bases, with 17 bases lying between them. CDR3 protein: CASSHPIGRPSYEQYF. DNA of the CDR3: TGTGCCAGCAGCCACCCCATTGGCAGACCCTCCTACGAGCAGTACTTC.

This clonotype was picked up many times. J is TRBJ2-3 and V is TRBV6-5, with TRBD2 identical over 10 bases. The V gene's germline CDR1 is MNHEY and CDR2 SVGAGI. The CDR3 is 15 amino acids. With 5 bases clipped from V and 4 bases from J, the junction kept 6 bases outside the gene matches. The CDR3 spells CASSSGGAWADTQYF. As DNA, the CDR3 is TGTGCCAGCAGTAGCGGGGGGGCTTGGGCAGATACGCAGTATTTT.

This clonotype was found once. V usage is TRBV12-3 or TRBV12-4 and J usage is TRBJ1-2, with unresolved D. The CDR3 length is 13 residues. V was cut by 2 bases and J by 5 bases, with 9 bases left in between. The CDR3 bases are TGTGCCAGCAGTTTAATTGGCGAATATGGCTACACCTTC. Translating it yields CASSLIGEYGYTF.

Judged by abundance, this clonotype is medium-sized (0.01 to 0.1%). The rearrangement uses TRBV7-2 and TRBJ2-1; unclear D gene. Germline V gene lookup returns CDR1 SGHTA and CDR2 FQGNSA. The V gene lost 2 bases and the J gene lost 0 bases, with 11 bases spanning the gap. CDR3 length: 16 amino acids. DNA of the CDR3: TGTGCCAGCAGCTTATTAGGAACGAGCTCCTACAATGAGCAGTTCTTC. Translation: CASSLLGTSSYNEQFF.

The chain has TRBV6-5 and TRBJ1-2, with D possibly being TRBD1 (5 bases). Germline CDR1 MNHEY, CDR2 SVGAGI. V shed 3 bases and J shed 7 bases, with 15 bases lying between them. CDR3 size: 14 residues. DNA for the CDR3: TGTGCCAGCAGTTATATAGTTAGGGGTTCTGGCTACACCTTC. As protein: CASSYIVRGSGYTF.

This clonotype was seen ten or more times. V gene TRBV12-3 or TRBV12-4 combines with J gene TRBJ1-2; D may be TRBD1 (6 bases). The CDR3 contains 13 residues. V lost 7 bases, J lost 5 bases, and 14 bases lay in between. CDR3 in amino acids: CASNPGEGYGYTF. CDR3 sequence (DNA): TGTGCCAGCAATCCAGGGGAAGGGTATGGCTACACCTTC.

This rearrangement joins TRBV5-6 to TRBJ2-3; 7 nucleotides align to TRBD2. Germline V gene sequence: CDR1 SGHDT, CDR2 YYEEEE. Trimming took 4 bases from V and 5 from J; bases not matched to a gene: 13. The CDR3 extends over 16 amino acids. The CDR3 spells CASSPGQLALRDTQYF. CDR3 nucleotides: TGTGCCAGCAGCCCCGGGCAACTAGCGCTCAGAGATACGCAGTATTTT.

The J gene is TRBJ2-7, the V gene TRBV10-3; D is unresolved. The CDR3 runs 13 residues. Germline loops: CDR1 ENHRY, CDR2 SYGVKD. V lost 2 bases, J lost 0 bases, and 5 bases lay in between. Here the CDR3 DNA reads TGTGCCATCAGTGAGCCTAGCTCCTACGAGCAGTACTTC. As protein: CAISEPSSYEQYF.

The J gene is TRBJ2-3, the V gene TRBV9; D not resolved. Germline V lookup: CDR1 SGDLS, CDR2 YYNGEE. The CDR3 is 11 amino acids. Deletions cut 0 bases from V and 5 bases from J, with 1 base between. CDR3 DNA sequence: TGTGCCAGCAGCGTAGTAGATACGCAGTATTTT. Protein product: CASSVVDTQYF.

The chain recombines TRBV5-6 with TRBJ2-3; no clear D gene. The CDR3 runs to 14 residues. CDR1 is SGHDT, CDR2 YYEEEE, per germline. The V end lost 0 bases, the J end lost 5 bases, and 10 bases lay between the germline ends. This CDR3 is CASSLVWVGDTQYF. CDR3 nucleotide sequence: TGTGCCAGCAGCTTGGTCTGGGTGGGAGATACGCAGTATTTT.

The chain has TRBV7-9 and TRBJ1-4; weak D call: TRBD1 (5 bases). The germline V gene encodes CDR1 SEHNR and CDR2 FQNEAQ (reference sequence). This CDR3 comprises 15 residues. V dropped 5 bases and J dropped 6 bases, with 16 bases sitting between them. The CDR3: CASSGRGARDEKLFF. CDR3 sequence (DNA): TGTGCCAGCAGCGGACGTGGGGCCCGGGATGAAAAACTGTTTTTT.

CDR3 sequence: CASSLVGPPGRETQYF. As DNA, the CDR3 is TGTGCCAGTAGCCTAGTCGGGCCGCCAGGACGGGAGACCCAGTACTTC. The rearrangement uses TRBV19 and TRBJ2-5; D not certain. Trimming took off 6 bases at V and 5 bases at J, with 22 bases between the two ends. Germline CDR1 reads LNHDA; CDR2 reads SQIVND (reference sequence). The CDR3 contains 16 residues. Full variable domain (outside the CDR3, taken from reference TRBV19 and TRBJ2-5): DGGITQSPKYLFRKEGQNVTLSCEQNLNHDAMYWYRQDPGQGLRLIYYSQIVNDFQKGDIAEGYSVSREKKESFPLTVTSAQKNPTAFYLCASSLVGPPGRETQYFGPGTRLLVL.

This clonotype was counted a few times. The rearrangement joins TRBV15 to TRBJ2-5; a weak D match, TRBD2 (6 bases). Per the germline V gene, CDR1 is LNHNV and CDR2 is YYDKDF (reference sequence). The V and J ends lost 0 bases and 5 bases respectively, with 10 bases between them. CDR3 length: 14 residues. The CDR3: CATSRERSGETQYF. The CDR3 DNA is TGTGCCACCAGCAGAGAGCGGAGCGGGGAGACCCAGTACTTC. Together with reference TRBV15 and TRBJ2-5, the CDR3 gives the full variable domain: DAMVIQNPRYQVTQFGKPVTLSCSQTLNHNVMYWYQQKSSQAPKLLFHYYDKDFNNEADTPDNFQSRRPNTSFCFLDIRSPGLGDTAMYLCATSRERSGETQYFGPGTRLLVL.

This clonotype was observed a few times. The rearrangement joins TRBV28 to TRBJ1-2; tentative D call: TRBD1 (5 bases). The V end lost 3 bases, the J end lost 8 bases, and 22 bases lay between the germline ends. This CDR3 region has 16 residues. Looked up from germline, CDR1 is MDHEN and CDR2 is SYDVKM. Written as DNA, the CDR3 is TGTGCCAGCAGTTTGCAGGGCTCGGAGGGCCCGAGGGGCTACACCTTC. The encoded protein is CASSLQGSEGPRGYTF.